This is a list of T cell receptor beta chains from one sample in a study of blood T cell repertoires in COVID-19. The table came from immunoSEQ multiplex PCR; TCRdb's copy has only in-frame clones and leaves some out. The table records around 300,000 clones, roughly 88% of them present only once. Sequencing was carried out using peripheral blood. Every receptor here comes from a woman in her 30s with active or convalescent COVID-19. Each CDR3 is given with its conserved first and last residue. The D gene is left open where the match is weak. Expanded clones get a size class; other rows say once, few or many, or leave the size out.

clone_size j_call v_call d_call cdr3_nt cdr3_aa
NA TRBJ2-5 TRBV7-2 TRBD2 TGTGCCAGCAGCCCCTTCGGGGGGGAGACCCAGTACTTC CASSPFGGETQYF
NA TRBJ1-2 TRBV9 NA TGTGCCAGCAGCCAGGGAAGGAACTATGGCTACACCTTC CASSQGRNYGYTF
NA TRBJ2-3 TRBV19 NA TGTGCCAGTAGCGCGGGTTATACGCAGTATTTT CASSAGYTQYF
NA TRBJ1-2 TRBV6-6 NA TGTGCCAGCAGTTACGGGGAGAACTATGGCTACACCTTC CASSYGENYGYTF
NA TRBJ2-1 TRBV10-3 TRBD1 TGTGCCATCAGGCCGGCCACGGGGGGACAGGGGGCGAATGAGCAGTTCTTC CAIRPATGGQGANEQFF
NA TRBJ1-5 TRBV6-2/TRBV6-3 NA TGTGCCAGCAGCCGGAGTGTTAGCAATCAGCCCCAGCATTTT CASSRSVSNQPQHF
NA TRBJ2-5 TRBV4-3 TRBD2 TGCGCCAGCAGCCAAGAAGTCCTAGCGGGGGGGCCCCTTCAAGAGACCCAGTACTTC CASSQEVLAGGPLQETQYF
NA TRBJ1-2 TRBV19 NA TGTGCCAGTAGTAACTTGGAGGGGTATGGCTACACCTTC CASSNLEGYGYTF
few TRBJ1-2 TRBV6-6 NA TGTGCCAGCGTCAAGGGGGGGGCTAACTATGGCTACACCTTC CASVKGGANYGYTF
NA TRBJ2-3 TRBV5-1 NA TGCGCCAGCAGTCCAACGGATGCTAGTACGCAGTATTTT CASSPTDASTQYF
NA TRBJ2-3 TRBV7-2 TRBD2 TGTGCCAGCAGCTTTTGGCGGGGGGTGTCAGACACAGATACGCAGTATTTT CASSFWRGVSDTDTQYF
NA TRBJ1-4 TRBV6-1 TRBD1 TGTGCCAGCAGTGAGGCAATTGACAGGGGCCTTTGGACTAATGAAAAACTGTTTTTT CASSEAIDRGLWTNEKLFF
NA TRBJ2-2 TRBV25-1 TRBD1 TGTGCCAGCACCGGGACAGGTTACACCGGGGAGCTGTTTTTT CASTGTGYTGELFF
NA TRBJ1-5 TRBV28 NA TGTGCCAGCAGGACCCTTAAGAATAGCGGCAATCAGCCCCAGCATTTT CASRTLKNSGNQPQHF
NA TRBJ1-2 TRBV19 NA TGTGCCAGTACCCCCTACCTAGGAAATGGCTACACCTTC CASTPYLGNGYTF
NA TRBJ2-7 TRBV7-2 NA TGTGCCAGCAGCTTTGGTTGGTTGGCGGGGAGCTCCTACGAGCAGTACTTC CASSFGWLAGSSYEQYF
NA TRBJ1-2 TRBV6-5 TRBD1 TGTGCCACCACAACAGGGGACTATGGCTACACCTTC CATTTGDYGYTF
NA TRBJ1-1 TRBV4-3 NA TGCGCCAGCAGCCAAGGGACAGCCATGGAAGCTTTCTTT CASSQGTAMEAFF
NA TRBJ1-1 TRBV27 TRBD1 TGTGCCAGTCAGGGGACAGGTGCCTCTGAAGCTTTCTTT CASQGTGASEAFF
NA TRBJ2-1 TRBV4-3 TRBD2 TGCGCCAGCAGCCAATTCCCCCTGACTAGCGGGGGACCATCTCACAATCGCGAGCAGTTCTTC CASSQFPLTSGGPSHNREQFF
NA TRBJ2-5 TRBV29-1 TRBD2 TGCAGCGTTGCTAGAGTGTGGGGGGGCCAAGAGACCCAGTACTTC CSVARVWGGQETQYF
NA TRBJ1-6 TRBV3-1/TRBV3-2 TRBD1 TGTGCCAGCAGCCAAGGACAGGGGGTTTCACCCCTCCACTTT CASSQGQGVSPLHF